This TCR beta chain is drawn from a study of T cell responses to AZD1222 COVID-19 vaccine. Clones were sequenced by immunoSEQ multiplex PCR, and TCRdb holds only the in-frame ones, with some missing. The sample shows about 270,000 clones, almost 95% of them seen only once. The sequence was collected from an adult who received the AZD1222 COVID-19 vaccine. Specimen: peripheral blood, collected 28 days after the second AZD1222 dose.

The CDR3 bases are TGTGCCAGCAGTGAATACGGCAGGGACATCGACGAGCAGTACTTC. It encodes CASSEYGRDIDEQYF. V usage is TRBV2 and J usage is TRBJ2-7, with D tentatively TRBD1 (6 bases). Between the trimmed V and J ends, which lost 2 bases and 5 bases, there was a span of 16 bases. The CDR3 sequence is 15 residues long. Germline CDR1 is SNHLY and CDR2 is FYNNEI.